The clone carrying this TCR beta chain was found many times. Responders that carried the CFSE label, about 200,000 of them, were plated with about 200,000 irradiated, violet-dye-labeled stimulator cells. The sample is drawn from a study of graft-versus-host responses after intestinal transplantation. Clones were sequenced by immunoSEQ multiplex PCR, and TCRdb holds only the in-frame ones, with some missing. The table shows roughly 13,000 clones, with 30% occurring only once. The sequencing here drew on alloreactive CD8+ T cells from a mixed lymphocyte reaction culture, taken before intestinal transplant. Subset denoted: CFSE-low proliferating T cells sorted from approximately 6-day pre-transplant mixed lymphocyte reaction (GvH or HvG direction). The sequence came from a human patient who received an intestinal transplant.

CDR3 bases: TGCGCCAGCAGCTTGGGGGGGATTAACTATGGCTACACCTTC. Amino acids: CASSLGGINYGYTF. The chain recombines TRBV5-1 with TRBJ1-2; possible D gene TRBD1, 5 bases. Deletions cut 0 bases from V and 1 base from J, with 7 bases between. The CDR3 has 14 amino acids. Per germline, CDR1 SGHRS and CDR2 YFSETQ.